The 18 T cell receptor beta chains reported below all come from one sample, sequenced in a study of vaccination effects on CD4 cells after COVID-19 (dated by TCRdb to between 2020 and 2023). Libraries were built with the immunoSEQ multiplex PCR assay. Imported from immuneACCESS, the table was reduced by TCRdb to in-frame sequences with V and J called. These copies leave out some clones; in studies compared against another copy, an unresolved V gene accounts for under half, and the cause of the remainder is not known. The sample profile shows around 30,000 clones; about 76% of them were found once. Approximately 21% of the sample is taken by the ten largest. In the ViraFEST assay, PBMC were stimulated with viral peptide pools, and antigen-specific CD4+ T cell clonotypes were then identified by expansion using TCR sequencing. After around 11 days of culture, CD4+ T cells were isolated with the EasySep CD4+ T cell isolation kit. PCR-confirmed SARS-CoV-2 infection had occurred in convalescent patients between March and December 2020, before the Alpha, Beta and Delta variants emerged in the United States.

The antigens of these receptors remain unknown. The sequencing here drew on CD4+ T cells from PBMCs cultured with HCoV-NL63 spike peptides, taken before COVID-19 vaccination. The cell subset or site label on this specimen signifies: HCoV-NL63 spike overlapping peptide pool stimulation. These receptors were taken from a human donor who had a prior SARS-CoV-2 infection.

The chain employs TRBV2 and TRBJ2-2; 15 bases are a match to TRBD2. V lost 4 bases, J lost 1 base, and 7 bases stayed unmatched. The CDR3 sequence is 19 residues long. Germline V gene lookup returns CDR1 SNHLY and CDR2 FYNNEI. This CDR3 is CASSVVWTSGRENTGELFF. DNA of the CDR3: TGTGCCAGCAGTGTCGTGTGGACTAGCGGGAGGGAGAACACCGGGGAGCTGTTTTTT.

V gene TRBV6-5 combines with J gene TRBJ1-4; D is unresolved. Trimming removed 5 bases from V and 7 bases from J, with 14 bases in between. From germline, CDR1 is MNHEY and CDR2 SVGAGI. The CDR3 is 14 residues long. The CDR3 nucleotides read TGTGCCAGCAGTACCGTCCCCCTGGTTGAAAAACTGTTTTTT. It is translated as CASSTVPLVEKLFF.

CDR3 DNA sequence: TGTGCCAGCAGCTCCGGGACCGGGACTGGCACCATATATTTT. This codes for CASSSGTGTGTIYF. The chain links TRBV3-1 (or the pseudogene TRBV3-2) to TRBJ1-3, with D perhaps matching TRBD1 (5 bases). CDR3 length: 14 residues. V lost 5 bases and J 9 bases, leaving 17 bases between the germline ends. Looked up from germline, CDR1 is LGHDT and CDR2 is YNNKEL (reference sequence).

This clone occurred once. The V gene is TRBV6-1, the J gene TRBJ2-7; D is undetermined. This CDR3 region has 11 residues. V was pared by 3 bases and J by 2 bases, with 2 bases between. Germline V gene lookup returns CDR1 MNHNS and CDR2 SASEGT. In DNA form, the CDR3 reads TGTGCCAGCAGTGAGGCCTACGAGCAGTACTTC. Translated, it gives CASSEAYEQYF.

The chain joins TRBV11-1 to TRBJ2-5; 7 nucleotides line up with TRBD2. This CDR3 is 14 amino acids long. The trim removed 5 bases at V and 2 bases at J, leaving 5 bases unmatched. Per germline, CDR1 SGHAT and CDR2 FQDESV (reference sequence). The CDR3 DNA reads TGTGCCAGCAGCACAGGACTAGATCAAGAGACCCAGTACTTC. It translates to CASSTGLDQETQYF.

The V and J genes are TRBV6-5 and TRBJ1-6, with 7 bases aligning to TRBD1. CDR1 is MNHEY, CDR2 SVGAGI, per germline. The CDR3 length is 14 residues. The junction had 0 bases not matched to a gene; V was cut back by 2 bases and J by 5 bases. Here the CDR3 reads CASSYRGHNSPLHF. The CDR3 nucleotides read TGTGCCAGCAGTTACAGGGGGCATAATTCACCCCTCCACTTT.

The rearrangement joins TRBV4-2 to TRBJ2-5; D may be TRBD1 (6 bases). Germline lookup yields CDR1 LGHNA and CDR2 YNFKEQ. CDR3 length: 15 residues. V lost 0 bases and J lost 5, with 13 bases in between. CDR3 sequence reads: CASSQDPQGWETQYF. CDR3 bases: TGTGCCAGCAGCCAAGACCCTCAGGGGTGGGAGACCCAGTACTTC.

The chain has TRBV7-3 and TRBJ2-3; D not certain. The germline CDR1 and CDR2 sequences are SGHTA and FQGTGA. The CDR3 runs to 14 residues. The V and J ends lost 2 bases and 0 bases respectively, with 6 bases between them. The CDR3 DNA sequence: TGTGCCAGCAGCTTAGATTTTAGCACAGATACGCAGTATTTT. Its protein product is CASSLDFSTDTQYF.

This clone was seen only a few times. The chain uses TRBV9 and TRBJ1-6; D might be TRBD1 (5 bases). CDR1 SGDLS and CDR2 YYNGEE come from the germline V gene. The CDR3 length is 15 residues. The germline V and J ends were trimmed by 3 bases and 9 bases, with 16 bases remaining between them. CDR3 nucleotide sequence: TGTGCCAGCAGCGCCCGGGGGGACGTGGGTTCACCCCTCCACTTT. It specifies CASSARGDVGSPLHF.

DNA of the CDR3: TGTGCCAGCCAATGGGGAAATTCACCCCTCCACTTT. Amino acid sequence: CASQWGNSPLHF. The J gene is TRBJ1-6, the V gene TRBV12-3 or TRBV12-4; D call uncertain. Trimming cost V 8 bases and J 7 bases, with 9 bases left between them. The CDR3 covers 12 residues.

The chain employs TRBV11-3 and TRBJ2-2, with 9 bases aligning to TRBD2. Germline CDR1 SGHNT, CDR2 YENEEA. V was clipped by 4 bases and J by 2 bases; unmatched bases: 5. The CDR3 totals 16 residues. CDR3 amino acids: CASSSLSGRNTGELFF. CDR3 sequence (DNA): TGTGCCAGCAGCTCGCTTAGCGGGAGAAACACCGGGGAGCTGTTTTTT.

V and J are TRBV27 and TRBJ2-3; D assignment may be TRBD1 or TRBD2 (5 bases each). V was cut by 4 bases and J by 2 bases, with 19 bases left in between. In germline, CDR1 is MNHEY, CDR2 SMNVEV (reference sequence). CDR3 length: 17 amino acids. The CDR3 reads CASSYKGTDLPTDTQYF. The CDR3, as DNA: TGTGCCAGCAGTTATAAAGGGACGGATCTACCCACAGATACGCAGTATTTT.

The chain employs TRBV6-6 and TRBJ2-4; D perhaps matches TRBD2 (5 bases). The CDR3 runs 14 residues. Germline loops: CDR1 MNHNY, CDR2 SVGAGI (reference sequence). The CDR3: CSEGPGRAKNIQYF. The CDR3 DNA sequence: TGTTCAGAGGGTCCAGGTCGCGCCAAAAACATTCAGTACTTC.

This clone was seen a few times. The chain combines TRBV30 with TRBJ1-3, with a weak D call TRBD1 (6 bases). CDR3 size: 16 residues. Germline V gene data show CDR1 as GTSNPN and CDR2 as SVGIG (reference sequence). The V and J ends lost 2 bases and 3 bases respectively, with 17 bases between them. The CDR3 protein is CAWSPTGWSRGNTIYF. The CDR3 DNA follows: TGTGCCTGGAGTCCAACAGGGTGGTCCCGTGGAAACACCATATATTTT.

The chain recombines TRBV7-2 with TRBJ2-7, with a weak D call TRBD2 (6 bases). Germline CDR1 SGHTA, CDR2 FQGNSA. V was trimmed by 2 bases and J by 6 bases, leaving 14 bases between them. This CDR3 spans 14 amino acids. CDR3 bases: TGTGCCAGCAGCTTAAGGGACTCGTTCCTCGAGCAGTACTTC. Protein sequence: CASSLRDSFLEQYF.

This rearrangement joins TRBV13 to TRBJ1-2, with TRBD1 matching 9 bases. The CDR3 length is 17 residues. Per germline, CDR1 PRHDT and CDR2 FYEKMQ (reference sequence). Losses at the gene ends were 6 bases for V and 3 bases for J; bases not matched to a gene: 14. DNA for the CDR3: TGTGCCAGCAGACGTTATTTAACCCGGGACAGGGACTATGGCTACACCTTC. The encoded protein is CASRRYLTRDRDYGYTF.

This chain uses TRBV7-2 with TRBJ2-5; D is unresolved. The CDR3 totals 13 residues. Germline CDR1 and CDR2: SGHTA and FQGNSA. Trimming removed 2 bases at V and 1 base at J, with 5 bases between. As DNA, the CDR3 is TGTGCCAGCAGCTTATTTGTCCAAGAGACCCAGTACTTC. Its translation: CASSLFVQETQYF.

The genes are TRBV2 and TRBJ1-2; D gene unclear. The germline gives CDR1 SNHLY, CDR2 FYNNEI. V lost 6 bases and J 0 bases, leaving 14 bases between the germline ends. The CDR3 is 15 residues long. Written as DNA, the CDR3 is TGTGCCAGCAGGTTCGAGCGAACCGCTAACTATGGCTACACCTTC. Translated, it gives CASRFERTANYGYTF.